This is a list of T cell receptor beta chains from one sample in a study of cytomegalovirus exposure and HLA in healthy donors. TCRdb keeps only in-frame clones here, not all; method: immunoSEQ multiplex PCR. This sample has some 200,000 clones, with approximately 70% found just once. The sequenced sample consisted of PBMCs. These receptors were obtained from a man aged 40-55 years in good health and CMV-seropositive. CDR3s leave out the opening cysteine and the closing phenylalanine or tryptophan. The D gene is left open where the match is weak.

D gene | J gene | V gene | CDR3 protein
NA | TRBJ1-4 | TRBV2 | ASRSEKLF
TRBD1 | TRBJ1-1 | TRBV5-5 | ASSSPGQGRQAF
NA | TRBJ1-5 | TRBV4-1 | ASSPHRTGFQPQH
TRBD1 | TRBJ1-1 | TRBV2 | ASSSQGAGTEAF
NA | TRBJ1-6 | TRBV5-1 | ASSLTGGDSPLH
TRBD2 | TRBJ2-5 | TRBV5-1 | ASSPFSGGEETQY
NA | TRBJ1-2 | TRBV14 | ASSQVADYGYT
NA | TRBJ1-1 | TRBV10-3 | AISEGDEETEAF
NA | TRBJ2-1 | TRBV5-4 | ASSLAVPPGMKQF
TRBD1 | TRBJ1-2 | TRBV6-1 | ASSEAQGQGNYGYT
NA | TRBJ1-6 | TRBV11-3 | ASSLGSGSDSPLH
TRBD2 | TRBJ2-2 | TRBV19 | ASSIARDYNTGELF
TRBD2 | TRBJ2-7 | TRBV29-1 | SVEDRGAGGYYEQY
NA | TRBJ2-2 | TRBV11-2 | ASSLEQGELF
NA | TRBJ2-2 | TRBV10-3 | AISEQLTGELF
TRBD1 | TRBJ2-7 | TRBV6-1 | ASSVGTGSSYEQY
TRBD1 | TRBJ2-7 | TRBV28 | ASSGLDRNSYEQY
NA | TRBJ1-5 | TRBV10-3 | AIGGAGQYSNQPQH
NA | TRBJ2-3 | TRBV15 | ATSRGGGAADTQY
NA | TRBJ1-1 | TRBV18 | ASSPLMDMNTEAF
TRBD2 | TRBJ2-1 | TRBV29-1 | SVVGLAGGNYNEQF